What follows are 23 T cell receptor beta chains derived from one specimen sequenced in a study of shared clonotypes between healthy human individuals. Selected positively for CCR7 and CD45RO-negative, naive CD8 cells excluded terminally differentiated effector memory CD45RA+ cells. Sequencing used immunoSEQ multiplex PCR; TCRdb keeps in-frame clones, though not all of them. The sample yields roughly 1,800,000 clones, approximately 94% seen once. Input material: naive CD8+ T cells sorted from blood. These receptors all come from a man aged 18 to 35 in good health.

The chain joins TRBV14 to TRBJ1-2; D gene ambiguous. The ends were cut back, 4 bases at V and 4 bases at J, with 7 bases in the middle. The CDR3 runs 12 residues. The germline V gene encodes CDR1 SGHDN and CDR2 FVKESK. CDR3 DNA sequence: TGTGCCAGCAGCCCGCACAGCTATGGCTACACCTTC. Its protein product is CASSPHSYGYTF. Full variable domain (missing parts from reference TRBV14 and TRBJ1-2): EAGVTQFPSHSVIEKGQTVTLRCDPISGHDNLYWYRRVMGKEIKFLLHFVKESKQDESGMPNNRFLAERTGGTYSTLKVQPAELEDSGVYFCASSPHSYGYTFGSGTRLTVV.

This sequence joins TRBV19 and TRBJ2-7; maybe TRBD2 (5 bases). CDR3 length: 13 amino acids. Trimming took off 3 bases at V and 6 bases at J, with 12 bases between the two ends. Germline lookup yields CDR1 LNHDA and CDR2 SQIVND (reference sequence). CDR3 residues: CASSIDGVTEQYF. In nucleotides, the CDR3 is TGTGCCAGTAGTATCGACGGGGTCACCGAGCAGTACTTC.

The chain employs TRBV7-9 and TRBJ1-3; D call uncertain. Germline CDR1 SEHNR, CDR2 FQNEAQ (reference sequence). The CDR3 consists of 11 residues. The V and J ends lost 5 bases and 8 bases respectively, with 7 bases between them. The CDR3 loop reads CASSHSDTIYF. CDR3 in DNA: TGTGCCAGCAGCCACTCGGACACCATATATTTT.

This sequence joins TRBV19 and TRBJ2-3; 11 bases match TRBD2. The CDR3 length is 16 residues. Germline CDR1 is LNHDA and CDR2 is SQIVND (reference sequence). V was pared by 5 bases and J by 1 base, with 5 bases of the junction left unmatched. CDR3 in amino acids: CASSLRTSGRTDTQYF. In DNA, the CDR3 is TGTGCCAGTAGTCTTCGGACTAGCGGGCGCACAGATACGCAGTATTTT.

This rearrangement joins TRBV7-9 to TRBJ2-1; 8 nucleotides align to TRBD1. The CDR3 runs to 17 residues. J lost 7 bases, V lost 5 bases, and 16 bases had no gene match. CDR1 SEHNR and CDR2 FQNEAQ come from the germline V gene (reference sequence). CDR3 region: CASSRYSQGEFNNEQFF. The CDR3 region has the DNA TGTGCCAGCAGCCGGTACTCACAGGGGGAATTCAATAATGAGCAGTTCTTC.

CDR3 nucleotides: TGCGCCAGCAGAGGGACTCCAAACACTGAAGCTTTCTTT. Translating it yields CASRGTPNTEAFF. This chain links TRBV10-2 with TRBJ1-1, with TRBD1 as a possible D gene (5 bases). Germline lookup yields CDR1 WSHSY and CDR2 SAAADI. This CDR3 has 13 residues. V lost 6 bases and J 2 bases, leaving 10 bases between the germline ends.

This rearrangement joins TRBV27 to TRBJ2-7, with 7 nucleotides matching TRBD1. The CDR3 has 16 residues. The germline V gene has CDR1 MNHEY and CDR2 SMNVEV (reference sequence). J was trimmed by 5 bases and V by 2 bases; bases with no gene match: 12. The CDR3 DNA follows: TGTGCCAGCAGTTTAGCGCCCGGGACAGACGTCCACGAGCAGTACTTC. Amino acid sequence: CASSLAPGTDVHEQYF.

As concerns this clone: Additional DNA sequences in this sample encode the identical CDR3. The rearrangement links TRBV11-2 to TRBJ2-7; unclear D gene. The CDR3 is 14 residues long. The germline V gene has CDR1 SGHAT and CDR2 FQNNGV. V was pared by 3 bases and J by 1 base, with 10 bases between. CDR3 sequence: CASSFSSGSYEQYF. The CDR3 nucleotides are TGTGCCAGCAGCTTTAGCTCTGGGTCCTACGAGCAGTACTTC.

This clone has just one count. Additional DNA sequences in this sample encode the identical CDR3. The chain has TRBV5-1 and TRBJ1-4; possibly TRBD1 for D (6 bases). The CDR3 is 15 residues long. The V end lost 0 bases, the J end lost 7 bases, and 13 bases lay between the germline ends. The germline CDR1 and CDR2 sequences are SGHRS and YFSETQ. As DNA, the CDR3 is TGCGCCAGCAGCTTGGAGGGGGGGCTCAGTGAAAAACTGTTTTTT. Its protein is CASSLEGGLSEKLFF.

The chain links TRBV19 to TRBJ2-1; TRBD2 matches at 8 bases. V trimming: 3 bases; J trimming: 3 bases; junction bases outside the gene matches: 4. Germline CDR1 LNHDA, CDR2 SQIVND (reference sequence). This CDR3 has 15 residues. CDR3 region: CASSIDSGVYNEQFF. For the CDR3, the DNA is TGTGCCAGTAGTATTGATAGCGGGGTCTACAATGAGCAGTTCTTC.

This chain uses TRBV7-9 with TRBJ1-1; possible D gene TRBD1, 5 bases. Germline V CDR1 and CDR2: SEHNR, FQNEAQ (reference sequence). Deletions cut 3 bases from V and 1 base from J, with 12 bases between. The CDR3 length is 15 residues. CDR3 protein: CASSFIGTENTEAFF. The CDR3, as DNA: TGTGCCAGCAGCTTTATCGGGACGGAGAACACTGAAGCTTTCTTT.

Of note for this clone: The identical CDR3 is also encoded by other nucleotide sequences in the sample. The V gene is TRBV7-6, the J gene TRBJ2-1; no definite D call. Germline V CDR1 and CDR2: SGHVS, FNYEAQ. The CDR3 spans 11 residues. V was shortened by 1 base and J by 6 bases, with 1 base between the two germline ends. This CDR3 is CASSLGNEQFF. The CDR3 DNA sequence: TGTGCCAGCAGCTTAGGCAATGAGCAGTTCTTC.

The chain has TRBV13 and TRBJ2-6, with a possible D match to TRBD1 (5 bases). CDR1 and CDR2 from the germline V gene are PRHDT and FYEKMQ (reference sequence). This CDR3 comprises 15 residues. V was cut by 5 bases and J by 2 bases, with 10 bases left in between. The CDR3 protein is CASSPQGAGANVLTF. As DNA, the CDR3 is TGTGCCAGCAGCCCGCAAGGGGCTGGGGCCAACGTCCTGACTTTC.

Points on this clone: This CDR3 is also generated by other DNA sequences in the sample. The chain couples TRBV5-1 to TRBJ1-1; D is possibly TRBD1 (6 bases). CDR3 length: 14 residues. Trimming pared 5 bases from V and 1 base from J, leaving 12 bases between. Germline CDR1 and CDR2: SGHRS and YFSETQ. The chain's CDR3 is CASSSDRRNTEAFF. The CDR3 bases are TGCGCCAGCAGTTCGGACAGACGGAACACTGAAGCTTTCTTT.

This clone was seen a handful of times. This CDR3 reads CSVANDRNYGYTF. In DNA form, the CDR3 reads TGCAGCGTTGCGAATGACAGGAACTATGGCTACACCTTC. This chain joins TRBV29-1 and TRBJ1-2; D perhaps matches TRBD1 (6 bases). Germline lookup yields CDR1 SQVTM and CDR2 ANQGSEA. Trimming took 4 bases from V and 2 from J, leaving 11 bases between them. The CDR3 sequence is 13 residues long.

The chain uses TRBV6-8 and TRBJ1-2, with D possibly matching TRBD1 (5 bases). The CDR3 spans 15 residues. Germline CDR1 is MNHGY and CDR2 is SAAAGT. The V gene lost 4 bases and the J gene lost 3 bases, with 15 bases spanning the gap. The CDR3 nucleotides read TGTGCCAGCAGTTTCGACGGGGGTCTTGACTATGGCTACACCTTC. This encodes CASSFDGGLDYGYTF.

The chain employs TRBV7-2 and TRBJ2-7; the D gene is possibly TRBD1 (6 bases). This CDR3 contains 16 residues. Trimming removed 1 base from V and 5 bases from J, with 18 bases in between. Germline lookup yields CDR1 SGHTA and CDR2 FQGNSA. CDR3 DNA: TGTGCCAGCAGCTTAGGGTTTACAGGGTTTCCCAACGAGCAGTACTTC. Translating gives CASSLGFTGFPNEQYF.

A word on this clone: Distinct nucleotide sequences in the sample also encode this CDR3. V usage is TRBV4-1 and J usage is TRBJ2-2; weak D call: TRBD1 (5 bases). CDR3 size: 14 residues. Trimming took 1 base from V and 5 from J, leaving 8 bases between them. Germline CDR1 reads MGHRA; CDR2 reads YSYEKL. The CDR3 is CASSQVGDTGELFF. The CDR3 DNA follows: TGCGCCAGCAGCCAAGTAGGGGATACCGGGGAGCTGTTTTTT.

The chain recombines TRBV5-1 with TRBJ2-1; D not certain. The CDR3 is 12 residues long. Per germline, CDR1 SGHRS and CDR2 YFSETQ. The V end lost 5 bases, the J end lost 8 bases, and 11 bases lay between the germline ends. Here the CDR3 reads CASSPAADEQFF. The CDR3, as DNA: TGCGCCAGCAGTCCTGCAGCCGATGAGCAGTTCTTC.

CDR3 amino acids: CASSMGYLYEQYF. The CDR3 bases are TGTGCCAGTAGTATGGGTTACCTTTACGAGCAGTACTTC. The chain is built from TRBV19 and TRBJ2-7; D is ambiguous. The germline V and J ends were trimmed by 3 bases and 4 bases, with 10 bases remaining between them. The germline CDR1 and CDR2 sequences are LNHDA and SQIVND (reference sequence). This CDR3 spans 13 amino acids.

This rearrangement joins TRBV18 to TRBJ1-6; unclear D gene. The V gene's germline CDR1 is KGHSH and CDR2 LQKENI. Between the trimmed V and J ends, which lost 8 bases and 5 bases, there was a span of 13 bases. This CDR3 comprises 14 residues. As DNA, the CDR3 is TGTGCCAGCGCCCTTAAACTAGATAATTCACCCCTCCACTTT. It specifies CASALKLDNSPLHF.

The chain has TRBV10-3 and TRBJ1-1; 10 positions agree with TRBD1. Germline trimming cut 6 bases from V and 4 bases from J; bases unmatched to any gene: 8. Germline V CDR1 and CDR2: ENHRY, SYGVKD. The CDR3 has 15 residues. In DNA, the CDR3 is TGTGCCATCAGCGAACCGACAGGGGGCTTCACTGAAGCTTTCTTT. This encodes CAISEPTGGFTEAFF.

The gene calls are TRBV6-1 and TRBJ2-7; D unresolved. Germline V gene sequence: CDR1 MNHNS, CDR2 SASEGT. The V end lost 4 bases, the J end lost 3 bases, and 10 bases lay between the germline ends. The CDR3 is 13 residues long. CDR3 coding DNA: TGTGCCAGCAGTGCCCCCCCTGTCTACGAGCAGTACTTC. Its protein is CASSAPPVYEQYF.